These T cell receptor beta chains were read from a single sample in a study of cytomegalovirus exposure and HLA in healthy donors. Libraries were prepared by immunoSEQ multiplex PCR; TCRdb keeps only in-frame clonotypes and omits some of them. The sample shows tens of thousands of clones, and roughly 0.99% sits with its ten largest clones. The specimen sequenced was PBMCs. These receptors originate from a woman aged 40-49 years in good health and CMV-seronegative. The CDR3 runs from the conserved cysteine through the conserved F or W. Each record gives: J gene, D gene, V gene, CDR3 DNA, CDR3 protein. D genes are given only for firm matches.

TRBJ2-3 TRBD2 TRBV9 TGTGCCAGCAGCGTAGGGGGAGCGGGAGTTGATGATACGCAGTATTTT CASSVGGAGVDDTQYF
TRBJ2-1 TRBD1 TRBV5-8 TGTGCCAGCAGCTTGGTGGGACAGTGGCAGTTCTTC CASSLVGQWQFF
TRBJ2-7 NA TRBV29-1 TGCAGCGTCAGAGGACAGTTGGACGAGCAGTACTTC CSVRGQLDEQYF
TRBJ2-7 TRBD1 TRBV6-1 TGTGCCAGCCGAAAGACACTACAGGGGGTCTACGAGCAGTACTTC CASRKTLQGVYEQYF
TRBJ2-1 TRBD1 TRBV5-4 TGTGCCAGCAGCCCGAGACAGGGGGCCAATGAGCAGTTCTTC CASSPRQGANEQFF
TRBJ1-2 NA TRBV28 TGTGCCAGCAGTTTAGGCCAGAACTATGGCTACACCTTC CASSLGQNYGYTF
TRBJ2-5 NA TRBV5-1 TGCGCCAGCAGCTTGGAGCTGGGACTCGAAGCCATAGAGACCCAGTACTTC CASSLELGLEAIETQYF
TRBJ1-2 TRBD1 TRBV19 TGTGCCAGTAGTGGACAGGGTGTAAACTATGGCTACACCTTC CASSGQGVNYGYTF
TRBJ2-7 TRBD2 TRBV18 TGTGCCAGCTCACCAGGAACAATTGGGGGTAGCGGGAGGGCCCATGGGACCTACGAGCAGTACTTC CASSPGTIGGSGRAHGTYEQYF
TRBJ2-7 NA TRBV28 TGTGCCAGCAGGCCACAGGGGAGGTACTCCTACGAGCAGTACTTC CASRPQGRYSYEQYF
TRBJ1-2 TRBD1 TRBV18 TGTGCCAGCTCACCAAGGGGACAGGGGATAAATGGCTACACCTTC CASSPRGQGINGYTF
TRBJ2-3 NA TRBV7-9 TGTGCCAGCAGCTTATCCGGGGGAAGCACAGATACGCAGTATTTT CASSLSGGSTDTQYF
TRBJ1-3 NA TRBV19 TGTGCCAGTACCAGGGTTGACGGAAACACCATATATTTT CASTRVDGNTIYF
TRBJ2-3 TRBD2 TRBV30 TGTGCCTGGAGTTTAGCGGGAGGGCGAGGTACGCAGTATTTT CAWSLAGGRGTQYF
TRBJ1-1 TRBD1 TRBV28 TGTGCCAGCAGTTTAAGGGGGCTGGACACTGAAGCTTTCTTT CASSLRGLDTEAFF
TRBJ2-6 NA TRBV18 TGTGCCAGCTCACAGACTCCCTCTGGGGCCAACGTCCTGACTTTC CASSQTPSGANVLTF
TRBJ2-1 NA TRBV19 TGTGCCAGTATGGTGGCGGGGAATTCCGACAATGAGCAGTTCTTC CASMVAGNSDNEQFF
TRBJ1-3 TRBD1 TRBV27 TGTGCCAGCAGTGCCGGGACAGGGTTTGGCTCTGGAAACACCATATATTTT CASSAGTGFGSGNTIYF
TRBJ1-2 TRBD1 TRBV19 TGTGCCAGTAGTACAGGGGGAGTCTATGGCTACACCTTC CASSTGGVYGYTF
TRBJ2-3 TRBD2 TRBV7-6 TGTGCCAGCAGCCTGAGACTAGCGGGAGGGGAAGATACGCAGTATTTT CASSLRLAGGEDTQYF
TRBJ2-7 TRBD2 TRBV5-4 TGTGCCAGCAGCCGCTCTAGCGGGAGCGGCTACGAGCAGTACTTC CASSRSSGSGYEQYF
TRBJ2-7 NA TRBV28 TGTGCCAGCAGTATCACTCCCCCAACCTACGAGCAGTACTTC CASSITPPTYEQYF
TRBJ1-4 TRBD1 TRBV15 TGTGCCACCAGCAGGGGACAGGTTCGGACTAATGAAAAACTGTTTTTT CATSRGQVRTNEKLFF
TRBJ2-3 TRBD2 TRBV7-9 TGTGCCAGCAGCCATGCTGGGGGGGCAGATACGCAGTATTTT CASSHAGGADTQYF
TRBJ1-2 NA TRBV7-2 TGTGCCAGCAGCTTAGTTATGGCGGATTATGGCTACACCTTC CASSLVMADYGYTF
TRBJ2-7 NA TRBV7-3 TGTGCCAGCAGCTTTGCAGGGCATGCGGACGAGCAGTACTTC CASSFAGHADEQYF
TRBJ1-2 TRBD1 TRBV7-6 TGTGCCAGCAGCTACCCGACCGGGACAGGGCCACCTAACTATGGCTACACCTTC CASSYPTGTGPPNYGYTF
TRBJ1-1 TRBD1 TRBV5-1 TGCGCCAGCAGCTTGGGAGAAGGGGGCTACACTGAAGCTTTCTTT CASSLGEGGYTEAFF
TRBJ2-1 NA TRBV4-3 TGCGCCAGCAGCCAAGAACGGGGTGGCTCTGAGCAGTTCTTC CASSQERGGSEQFF
TRBJ1-4 NA TRBV20-1 TGCAGTGCTCGGGAAAATGAAAAACTGTTTTTT CSARENEKLFF
TRBJ1-4 TRBD1 TRBV18 TGTGCCAGCTCACTCCGGGACAGAAATGAAAAACTGTTTTTT CASSLRDRNEKLFF